Below, one TCR beta chain is given with its context. What it recognizes is unknown. Each donor was a Caucasian adult residing in Nashville, Tennessee. With 5 bases removed from V and 7 bases from J, the gap between germline ends came to 15 bases. CDR3 size: 13 residues. CDR1 SGHTA and CDR2 FQGTGA come from the germline V gene. The sample is drawn from a study of shared clonotypes between healthy human individuals. Whole-study findings and limits: In having few donors, the study represented limited genetic and exposure-history diversity.

Sequencing used immunoSEQ multiplex PCR; TCRdb keeps in-frame clones, though not all of them. Of about 510,000 clones detected, approximately 79% appear once; the ten largest clones hold around 13%. This clonotype was obtained from a woman aged 35 to 49 in good health. Some clones in this sample may be carry-over from other donors' samples. Sequenced: PBMCs. V gene TRBV7-3 combines with J gene TRBJ2-7, with D possibly being TRBD2 (6 bases). The CDR3 loop is CASSPWGDKEQYF. Written as DNA, the CDR3 is TGTGCCAGCAGCCCCTGGGGGGATAAGGAGCAGTACTTC.